This entry describes one T cell receptor (beta chain). Clones were read by immunoSEQ multiplex PCR, and TCRdb kept only the in-frame ones, dropping some. This sample yields some 37,000 clones, of which roughly 78% are seen a single time; roughly 8.1% belongs to the top ten. V was pared by 3 bases and J by 4 bases, with 9 bases of the junction left unmatched. Germline assignment: CDR1 SGHAT and CDR2 FQNNGV. This CDR3 region has 16 residues. These data are taken from a study of T cells after posttransplantation cyclophosphamide. A marrow graft followed busulfan-fludarabine conditioning, with cyclophosphamide on days +3 and +4.

This sequence was found in a female patient in her thirties or forties who received an allogeneic stem cell transplant from a related donor, was CMV-positive, and had no GVHD. Among the T cells, some may be from the graft donor. Sample: CD4+ T cells sorted from blood, taken roughly 1,900 days after a stem cell transplant with posttransplant cyclophosphamide. V usage is TRBV11-2 and J usage is TRBJ1-2; TRBD1 matches at 9 bases. The CDR3 DNA sequence: TGTGCCAGCAGCTTGGCGCAACAGGGGGCTGTCTATGGCTACACCTTC. The encoded protein is CASSLAQQGAVYGYTF. Full variable domain (missing parts from reference TRBV11-2 and TRBJ1-2): EAGVAQSPRYKIIEKRQSVAFWCNPISGHATLYWYQQILGQGPKLLIQFQNNGVVDDSQLPKDRFSAERLKGVDSTLKIQPAKLEDSAVYLCASSLAQQGAVYGYTFGSGTRLTVV.